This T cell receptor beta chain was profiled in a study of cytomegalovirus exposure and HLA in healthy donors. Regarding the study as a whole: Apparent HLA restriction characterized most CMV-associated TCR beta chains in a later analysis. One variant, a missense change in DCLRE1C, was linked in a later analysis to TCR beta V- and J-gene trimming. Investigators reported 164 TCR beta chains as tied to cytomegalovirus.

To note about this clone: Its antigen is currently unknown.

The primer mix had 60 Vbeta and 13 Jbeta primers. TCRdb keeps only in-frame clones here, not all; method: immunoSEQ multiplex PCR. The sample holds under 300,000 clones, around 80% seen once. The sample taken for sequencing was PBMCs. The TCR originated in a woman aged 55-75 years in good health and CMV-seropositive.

The CDR3 loop is CASSIPWTGGTGELFF. The DNA of the CDR3 is TGTGCCAGTAGTATACCCTGGACAGGGGGTACCGGGGAGCTGTTTTTT. This rearrangement joins TRBV19 to TRBJ2-2; 10 nucleotides line up with TRBD1. The germline V gene encodes CDR1 LNHDA and CDR2 SQIVND (reference sequence). The CDR3 extends over 16 amino acids. V dropped 2 bases and J dropped 5; count of bases not matched to a gene: 5.